This entry lists 21 T cell receptor beta chains sequenced from one sample in a study of blood T cell repertoires in COVID-19 (dated by TCRdb to 2020 to 2022). The protocol used for the library was the immunoSEQ multiplex PCR assay. Not all clones reach the TCRdb copy of this immuneACCESS table, which keeps in-frame sequences only. Checked studies attribute under half of the gap to unresolved V genes and leave the rest unexplained. Across this sample there are 300,000 to 400,000 clones, with around 80% seen only once. 2.5% to 3.5% of the sample is held by the ten biggest clonotypes. Specimen: peripheral blood. The receptors here all came from a young man with active or convalescent COVID-19.

The V call is TRBV7-7, the J call TRBJ2-2; D unclear. V dropped 1 base and J dropped 4 bases, with 10 bases sitting between them. The CDR3 runs to 15 residues. Germline CDR1 reads SSHAT; CDR2 reads FNYEAQ (reference sequence). The CDR3 DNA is TGTGCCAGCAGCTTAGGCCCCCCGGGCACCGGGGAGCTGTTTTTT. It codes for CASSLGPPGTGELFF. Full variable domain (outside the CDR3, taken from reference TRBV7-7 and TRBJ2-2): GAGVSQSPRYKVTKRGQDVTLRCDPISSHATLYWYQQALGQGPEFLTYFNYEAQPDKSGLPSDRFSAERPEGSISTLTIQRTEQRDSAMYRCASSLGPPGTGELFFGEGSRLTVL.

This clone was observed once. The chain recombines TRBV13 with TRBJ2-1; 10 bases are a match to TRBD2. The CDR3 spans 15 residues. Unmatched junction bases numbered 9, after V lost 6 bases and J lost 7 bases. Germline CDR1 and CDR2: PRHDT and FYEKMQ (reference sequence). DNA for the CDR3: TGTGCCAGCAGTCCAAGCGGGGGGGCCCGAAATGAGCAGTTCTTC. Translating it yields CASSPSGGARNEQFF.

V and J are TRBV6-2 or TRBV6-3 and TRBJ2-3; TRBD2 matches 7 bases. There are 15 residues in the CDR3. The V and J ends lost 0 bases and 4 bases, in that order; junction bases with no gene match: 4. Germline V gene sequence: CDR1 MNHEY, CDR2 SVGEGT. This CDR3 is CASSYSAGVPDTQYF. In nucleotides, the CDR3 is TGTGCCAGCAGTTACTCGGCGGGAGTTCCAGATACGCAGTATTTT.

V usage is TRBV7-2 and J usage is TRBJ2-7; 11 nucleotides agree with TRBD1. CDR1 SGHTA and CDR2 FQGNSA come from the germline V gene. After removal of 7 bases from V and 5 bases from J, the junction contained 4 bases not matched to a gene. The CDR3 is 13 amino acids. The CDR3 nucleotides are TGTGCCAGCAACGGACAGGGGGCTAACGAGCAGTACTTC. Amino acids: CASNGQGANEQYF.

The chain carries TRBV12-5 and TRBJ2-5; 7 bases align to TRBD2. With 1 base clipped from V and 10 bases from J, the junction kept 18 bases outside the gene matches. The CDR3 spans 17 residues. Germline lookup yields CDR1 LGHNT and CDR2 FRNRAP. This CDR3 reads CASGLGGTTRIQVGQYF. The DNA of the CDR3 is TGTGCTAGTGGTTTGGGCGGGACTACCAGGATTCAAGTGGGCCAGTACTTC.

The V and J genes are TRBV7-9 and TRBJ2-2; TRBD2 agrees at 10 bases. The V and J ends lost 3 bases and 1 base, in that order; junction bases with no gene match: 2. This CDR3 comprises 16 residues. CDR1 and CDR2 (germline): SEHNR, FQNEAQ (reference sequence). The CDR3: CASSLSSGRNTGELFF. In DNA, the CDR3 is TGTGCCAGCAGCTTGTCTAGCGGGAGGAACACCGGGGAGCTGTTTTTT.

The chain employs TRBV12-3 or TRBV12-4 and TRBJ1-1; D is perhaps TRBD1 (5 bases). This CDR3 comprises 13 residues. V shed 7 bases and J shed 7 bases, with 16 bases lying between them. This chain's CDR3 is CASKDRGHLEAFF. CDR3 nucleotides: TGTGCCAGCAAGGATCGAGGACACCTTGAAGCTTTCTTT.

J is TRBJ2-1 and V is TRBV19; 7 bases agree with TRBD2. V was pared by 4 bases and J by 6 bases, with 3 bases of the junction left unmatched. The CDR3 sequence is 13 residues long. CDR1 and CDR2 from the germline V gene are LNHDA and SQIVND (reference sequence). CDR3 residues: CASSTPGGNEQFF. In DNA form, the CDR3 reads TGTGCCAGTAGTACCCCGGGGGGCAATGAGCAGTTCTTC.

The V and J genes are TRBV7-2 and TRBJ1-4; no firm D call. Trimming pared 3 bases from V and 6 bases from J, leaving 11 bases between. The CDR3 runs 14 residues. Germline assignment: CDR1 SGHTA and CDR2 FQGNSA. The CDR3 nucleotides are TGTGCCAGCAGCTTGAGCGGGCGGTATGAAAAACTGTTTTTT. Amino acids: CASSLSGRYEKLFF.

This chain connects TRBV20-1 to TRBJ1-2, with D unresolved. V lost 5 bases and J 6 bases, leaving 7 bases between the germline ends. Germline CDR1 is DFQATT and CDR2 is SNEGSKA (reference sequence). The CDR3 has 10 amino acids. As DNA, the CDR3 is TGCAGTGCTGCCGGGAATGGCTACACCTTC. Its translation: CSAAGNGYTF.

J is TRBJ1-1 and V is TRBV4-1, with D hard to call. Deletions cut 1 base from V and 11 bases from J, with 17 bases between. CDR3 size: 14 residues. The V gene's germline CDR1 is MGHRA and CDR2 YSYEKL. The CDR3 DNA reads as TGCGCCAGCAGCCAAGTCGGAAGGAAGGGAGATGCTTTCTTT. It codes for CASSQVGRKGDAFF.

The rearrangement uses TRBV7-6 and TRBJ2-1; D uncertain. The CDR3 loop spans 17 amino acids. Trimming pared 1 base from V and 8 bases from J, leaving 21 bases between. The germline gives CDR1 SGHVS, CDR2 FNYEAQ. The DNA for the CDR3 is TGTGCCAGCAGCTTAGGAAGCGTAAGGATCCCCTGGGATGAGCAGTTCTTC. Encoded protein: CASSLGSVRIPWDEQFF.

The chain joins TRBV27 to TRBJ1-6, with a possible D match to TRBD1 (5 bases). V was clipped by 8 bases and J by 5 bases, with 16 bases between them. CDR3 size: 15 residues. CDR1 is MNHEY and CDR2 is SMNVEV in the germline V gene (reference sequence). The CDR3 region has the DNA TGTGCCAGCCGTCCAGGGATAGCAGATAATTCACCCCTCCACTTT. Amino acids: CASRPGIADNSPLHF.

This chain joins TRBV11-1 and TRBJ1-6; 11 nucleotides match TRBD1. Germline V gives CDR1 SGHAT, CDR2 FQDESV (reference sequence). CDR3 length: 14 residues. Trimming at V came to 4 bases and at J to 11 bases, leaving 4 bases not matched to a gene. The CDR3 protein is CASSSGQGAAPLHF. Here the CDR3 DNA reads TGTGCCAGCAGCTCCGGACAGGGGGCGGCACCCCTCCACTTT.

The genes are TRBV19 and TRBJ1-3; D is unclear. V was cut by 5 bases and J by 2 bases, with 7 bases left in between. Germline CDR1 reads LNHDA; CDR2 reads SQIVND (reference sequence). This CDR3 comprises 13 residues. The CDR3 coding sequence is TGTGCCAGTAGTTCGTCAGCTGGAAACACCATATATTTT. Its protein product is CASSSSAGNTIYF.

The chain employs TRBV3-1 (or the pseudogene TRBV3-2) and TRBJ2-7; weak D call: TRBD2 (6 bases). From germline, CDR1 is LGHDT and CDR2 YNNKEL (reference sequence). Between the trimmed V and J ends, which lost 2 bases and 0 bases, there was a span of 14 bases. CDR3 size: 16 residues. The CDR3, as DNA: TGTGCCAGCAGCCAACAACCTAGCGCCCTCTCCTACGAGCAGTACTTC. It is translated as CASSQQPSALSYEQYF.

This chain joins TRBV19 and TRBJ1-2; no clear D. The CDR3 consists of 14 residues. V was clipped by 2 bases and J by 0 bases, with 7 bases between them. Looked up from germline, CDR1 is LNHDA and CDR2 is SQIVND (reference sequence). The CDR3 DNA reads as TGTGCCAGTAGTATACGGTCGTCTAACTATGGCTACACCTTC. Residues: CASSIRSSNYGYTF.

V is TRBV6-4 and J is TRBJ1-5; 7 bases match TRBD1. V gave up 8 bases and J gave up 3 bases; unmatched junction bases: 4. The CDR3 has 13 amino acids. Germline assignment: CDR1 MRHNA and CDR2 SNTAGT. The CDR3 loop reads CASSTGSNQPQHF. The CDR3 DNA sequence: TGTGCCAGCTCGACAGGGTCCAATCAGCCCCAGCATTTT.

The genes are TRBV27 and TRBJ1-1, with 9 bases matching TRBD1. This CDR3 region has 14 residues. Germline V lookup: CDR1 MNHEY, CDR2 SMNVEV (reference sequence). Unmatched junction bases numbered 6, after V lost 5 bases and J lost 5 bases. CDR3 in amino acids: CASSPTGGRTEAFF. In DNA, the CDR3 is TGTGCCAGCAGTCCCACAGGGGGCCGGACTGAAGCTTTCTTT.

There are a few counts of this clone. CDR3 loop: CASSSAGKTEAFF. The CDR3 region has the DNA TGTGCCAGCAGCTCGGCAGGAAAAACTGAAGCTTTCTTT. This chain joins TRBV7-9 and TRBJ1-1; no clear D. The germline V gene encodes CDR1 SEHNR and CDR2 FQNEAQ (reference sequence). V was pared by 4 bases and J by 5 bases, with 11 bases between. This CDR3 region has 13 residues.

This clone was picked up a small number of times. The genes are TRBV7-9 and TRBJ2-7; D ambiguous. CDR1 is SEHNR and CDR2 is FQNEAQ in the germline V gene (reference sequence). The V end was cut by 1 base, the J end by 5 bases, with 12 bases between. CDR3 length: 14 amino acids. For the CDR3, the DNA is TGTGCCAGCAGCTTAGGCCGGGTTTTAGACGAGCAGTACTTC. Protein: CASSLGRVLDEQYF.